Each of the 31 T cell receptor beta chains below was sequenced from the same sample in a study of T cells in Graves' hyperthyroidism and ophthalmopathy. RNA transcripts gave rise to amplified TCR beta CDR3 regions. HTBI primers were the set used in a first-round RT-PCR of the TCR CDR3. One entry per CDR3 protein results from TCRdb running MiXCR on the multiplex PCR reads. The table has 500,000 to 600,000 distinct CDR3 sequences, approximately 49% seen once. The material sequenced was peripheral blood or thyroid tissue (not recorded which). These receptors all come from an adult woman with Graves' disease, either hyperthyroidism or ophthalmopathy (not recorded which).

This clonotype was counted between two and nine times. The chain combines TRBV4-2 with TRBJ1-6, with TRBD1 identical over 9 bases. V dropped 5 bases and J dropped 5; count of bases not matched to a gene: 10. The CDR3 has 17 amino acids. Germline V lookup: CDR1 LGHNA, CDR2 YNFKEQ. The CDR3 loop reads CASSLDTGGANNSPLHF. The CDR3 nucleotides are TGTGCCAGCAGCTTAGATACAGGGGGCGCCAATAATTCACCCCTCCACTTT.

CDR3 nucleotides: TGTGCCAGCAGCTTATTAAGCGGGATCCCCGAGCAGTACTTC. Residues: CASSLLSGIPEQYF. The V and J genes are TRBV7-9 and TRBJ2-7; 7 positions agree with TRBD2. CDR3 length: 14 residues. CDR1 and CDR2 (germline): SEHNR, FQNEAQ (reference sequence). The V and J ends lost 2 bases and 6 bases, in that order; junction bases with no gene match: 7.

Ten or more counts support this clonotype. V usage is TRBV7-9 and J usage is TRBJ2-7; possible D gene TRBD1, 6 bases. Deletions cut 3 bases from V and 5 bases from J, with 11 bases between. Germline V gene data show CDR1 as SEHNR and CDR2 as FQNEAQ (reference sequence). The CDR3 is made up of 13 amino acids. The CDR3 coding sequence is TGTGCCAGCAGCTTTGGGGCAGGGGACGAGCAGTACTTC. The encoded protein is CASSFGAGDEQYF.

This clonotype was counted at least ten times. This rearrangement joins TRBV9 to TRBJ1-6; 8 nucleotides align to TRBD1. CDR3 size: 15 residues. V lost 3 bases, J lost 10 bases, and 9 bases stayed unmatched. CDR1 is SGDLS and CDR2 is YYNGEE in the germline V gene. The CDR3 sequence is CASSDSGQVLSPLHF. The CDR3 DNA reads as TGTGCCAGCAGCGACTCGGGACAGGTCCTCTCACCCCTCCACTTT.

The rearrangement links TRBV9 to TRBJ1-1; D is uncertain. This CDR3 has 10 amino acids. Looked up from germline, CDR1 is SGDLS and CDR2 is YYNGEE. V gave up 0 bases and J gave up 10 bases, with 4 bases separating them. CDR3 region: CASSVEGAFF. DNA of the CDR3: TGTGCCAGCAGCGTAGAGGGAGCTTTCTTT.

The chain is built from TRBV10-3 and TRBJ1-6; 7 nucleotides agree with TRBD1. The V gene's germline CDR1 is ENHRY and CDR2 SYGVKD. The CDR3 spans 13 residues. V shed 3 bases, J shed 9 bases, and the junction held 2 bases outside the gene matches. CDR3 loop: CAISDAGGSPLHF. CDR3 DNA: TGTGCCATCAGTGATGCAGGGGGTTCACCCCTCCACTTT.

This clonotype occurred many times. The genes are TRBV7-2 and TRBJ2-7; D may be TRBD2 (6 bases). The CDR3 has 15 residues. CDR1 SGHTA and CDR2 FQGNSA come from the germline V gene. V lost 1 base and J lost 2, with 12 bases in between. CDR3 nucleotide sequence: TGTGCCAGCAGCTTAGGGGGGACGGGAGCCTACGAGCAGTACTTC. This encodes CASSLGGTGAYEQYF.

The V call is TRBV7-2, the J call TRBJ1-2; unclear D gene. Deletions cut 8 bases from V and 4 bases from J, with 17 bases between. CDR1 and CDR2 (germline): SGHTA, FQGNSA. This CDR3 contains 14 residues. CDR3 protein: CASSPEGSGYGYTF. CDR3 nucleotides: TGTGCCAGCTCACCAGAAGGGTCAGGCTATGGCTACACCTTC.

This clonotype was seen a handful of times. This rearrangement joins TRBV7-9 to TRBJ1-5; 9 bases agree with TRBD1. The J segment lost 6 bases and the V segment lost 1 base, leaving 7 bases of the junction unmatched. Germline CDR1 reads SEHNR; CDR2 reads FQNEAQ (reference sequence). This CDR3 spans 16 amino acids. DNA for the CDR3: TGTGCCAGCAGCTTAGACAGGGGGCGAGTAAGTCAGCCCCAGCATTTT. Protein sequence: CASSLDRGRVSQPQHF.

Details on this clonotype: This sequence may be a read error, since a much larger clone differs from it by one base. The rearrangement joins TRBV12-3 or TRBV12-4 to TRBJ1-1, with 10 bases identical to TRBD1. Germline trimming cut 8 bases from V and 3 bases from J; bases unmatched to any gene: 6. The CDR3 loop spans 14 amino acids. This chain's CDR3 is CASLETGGDTEAFF. The CDR3 nucleotides are TGTGCCAGCCTAGAGACAGGGGGCGACACTGAAGCTTTCTTT.

Details on this clonotype: Given the absence of the conserved phenylalanine or tryptophan at the CDR3 end, a read error is likely. No DNA is shown, since the ends of the CDR3 on it are uncertain; the CDR3 is the one TCRdb lists. The V gene is TRBV15, the J gene TRBJ2-2; the table gives TRBD1 as D, unverified against the DNA. Inclusive of both ends, the CDR3 amounts to 9 amino acids. The germline CDR1 and CDR2 sequences are LNHNV and YYDKDF (reference sequence). This chain's CDR3 is CATSRSTGY.

This clonotype was seen a few times. The rearrangement links TRBV5-1 to TRBJ2-7, with TRBD2 matching over 11 bases. V lost 3 bases, J lost 2 bases, and 4 bases stayed unmatched. Germline V gene lookup returns CDR1 SGHRS and CDR2 YFSETQ. The CDR3 is 15 amino acids. The CDR3 protein is CASSWGTSGTYEQYF. The CDR3 DNA reads as TGCGCCAGCAGCTGGGGGACTAGCGGAACCTACGAGCAGTACTTC.

The V and J genes are TRBV29-1 and TRBJ2-7; tentative D call: TRBD1 (5 bases). The CDR3 runs to 12 residues. The germline V gene has CDR1 SQVTM and CDR2 ANQGSEA. The V end was cut by 7 bases, the J end by 6 bases, with 16 bases between. The CDR3 DNA is TGCAGCGCCCGGGTTCTGGGGCGCGAGCAGTACTTC. It is translated as CSARVLGREQYF.

On this clonotype: The junction departs from the called germline gene at one end, perhaps through a read error. The chain links TRBV5-1 to TRBJ1-1; D perhaps matches TRBD1 (5 bases). Per germline, CDR1 SGHRS and CDR2 YFSETQ. The CDR3 length is 15 residues. As DNA, the CDR3 is TGTGCCAGCAGCCTAGGCGGGGGGGAGATGGCTGAAGCTTTCTTT. Amino acid sequence: CASSLGGGEMAEAFF.

This clonotype was detected only a few times. This is likely a read error, given that the CDR3 carries no conserved phenylalanine or tryptophan at its end. The limits of the CDR3 on the DNA are not certain, so only TCRdb's listed CDR3 is given. This chain connects TRBV7-7 to TRBJ2-7; the D call of TRBD2 is as the table states it, not checked on the DNA. CDR1 is SSHAT, CDR2 FNYEAQ, per germline (reference sequence). Termini included, the CDR3 measures 9 amino acids. CDR3 in amino acids: CASSLGLAG.

V is TRBV2 and J is TRBJ2-6; D might be TRBD2 (5 bases). Trimming pared 5 bases from V and 0 bases from J, leaving 11 bases between. There are 16 residues in the CDR3. Germline V lookup: CDR1 SNHLY, CDR2 FYNNEI. Here the CDR3 DNA reads TGTGCCAGCAGTCCGGGGTTTAGCTCTGGGGCCAACGTCCTGACTTTC. Translated, it gives CASSPGFSSGANVLTF.

The chain combines TRBV7-6 with TRBJ2-5; no definite D call. Looked up from germline, CDR1 is SGHVS and CDR2 is FNYEAQ. V lost 5 bases to trimming and J lost 3 bases, with 19 bases between them. This CDR3 comprises 16 residues. The CDR3 sequence is CASSDNYKGRKETQYF. The CDR3 nucleotides read TGTGCCAGCAGCGACAATTACAAGGGAAGGAAAGAGACCCAGTACTTC.

The CDR3 is CASRAFSGNTIYF. Written as DNA, the CDR3 is TGTGCCAGCAGGGCGTTCTCTGGAAACACCATATATTTT. This rearrangement joins TRBV9 to TRBJ1-3; D gene unclear. The germline V and J ends were trimmed by 5 bases and 0 bases, with 6 bases remaining between them. The CDR3 extends over 13 amino acids. Germline V gene sequence: CDR1 SGDLS, CDR2 YYNGEE.

This clonotype was observed at least ten times. V is TRBV9 and J is TRBJ2-5, with TRBD1 identical over 8 bases. Germline V CDR1 and CDR2: SGDLS, YYNGEE. The CDR3 loop spans 14 amino acids. V lost 0 bases and J lost 4; bases outside the gene matches: 2. CDR3 in amino acids: CASSVDQGAETQYF. The DNA of the CDR3 is TGTGCCAGCAGCGTAGATCAGGGGGCAGAGACCCAGTACTTC.

This clonotype was counted many times. The chain carries TRBV10-3 and TRBJ1-1, with 9 bases lining up with TRBD1. Germline lookup yields CDR1 ENHRY and CDR2 SYGVKD. Germline trimming cut 7 bases from V and 1 base from J; bases unmatched to any gene: 4. This CDR3 contains 14 residues. The CDR3 protein is CAIKNRGPNTEAFF. The CDR3, as DNA: TGTGCCATCAAAAACAGGGGGCCGAACACTGAAGCTTTCTTT.

In regard to this clonotype: One junction end does not reproduce the germline sequence, and a read error may be involved. This chain joins TRBV19 and TRBJ2-6; 9 bases align to TRBD1. This CDR3 is built from 15 residues. In germline, CDR1 is LNHDA, CDR2 SQIVND (reference sequence). CDR3 sequence: CASSTRGDRAYVLTF. DNA for the CDR3: TGTGCCAGTAGTACCCGGGGGGACAGGGCCTACGTCCTGACTTTC.

The chain joins TRBV7-2 to TRBJ2-7, with 10 bases that match TRBD2. J gave up 7 bases and V 2 bases, and 5 bases lay outside the gene matches. Germline CDR1 reads SGHTA; CDR2 reads FQGNSA. The length of the CDR3 is 14 residues. CDR3 sequence (DNA): TGTGCCAGCAGCTTAAGACTAGCGGGCGAGGAGCAGTACTTC. Protein sequence: CASSLRLAGEEQYF. The full variable domain, its missing parts supplied by reference TRBV7-2 and TRBJ2-7, is GAGVSQSPSNKVTEKGKDVELRCDPISGHTALYWYRQSLGQGLEFLIYFQGNSAPDKSGLPSDRFSAERTGGSVSTLTIQRTQQEDSAVYLCASSLRLAGEEQYFGPGTRLTVT.

The gene calls are TRBV7-2 and TRBJ1-1; D unclear. Germline-derived CDR1 and CDR2 are SGHTA and FQGNSA. The V end lost 2 bases, the J end lost 0 bases, and 10 bases lay between the germline ends. The CDR3 spans 15 residues. CDR3 sequence (DNA): TGTGCCAGCAGCTTATACGGCAGATTGAACACTGAAGCTTTCTTT. Protein sequence: CASSLYGRLNTEAFF.

The rearrangement links TRBV6-1 to TRBJ1-2; 8 nucleotides match TRBD1. The germline CDR1 and CDR2 sequences are MNHNS and SASEGT. This CDR3 has 13 amino acids. J was trimmed by 8 bases and V by 6 bases; bases with no gene match: 8. The DNA of the CDR3 is TGTGCCAGCAGCTCGACAGGGGTCGGCGGCTACACCTTC. Amino acid sequence: CASSSTGVGGYTF.

The rearrangement links TRBV20-1 to TRBJ2-2; D not certain. The CDR3 has 11 residues. Germline values: CDR1 DFQATT, CDR2 SNEGSKA (reference sequence). The V end lost 3 bases, the J end lost 8 bases, and 7 bases lay between the germline ends. CDR3 DNA: TGCAGTGCTAGGCAACAGGGGGAGCTGTTTTTT. This translates into CSARQQGELFF.

In its sample, this clonotype was seen once. The chain employs TRBV19 and TRBJ1-5; D not certain. CDR1 and CDR2 from the germline V gene are LNHDA and SQIVND (reference sequence). This CDR3 comprises 14 residues. V was pared by 0 bases and J by 5 bases, with 8 bases between. CDR3 sequence (DNA): TGTGCCAGTAGTATAGACAGGATCCATCAGCCCCAGCATTTT. Translated: CASSIDRIHQPQHF.

The chain employs TRBV29-1 and TRBJ1-2; D not certain. The CDR3 contains 13 residues. Trimming stripped 7 bases from V and 4 bases from J, with 16 bases between. Germline CDR1 and CDR2: SQVTM and ANQGSEA. CDR3 DNA: TGCAGCGCCCTAAGTTTAAACAGCTATGGCTACACCTTC. It encodes CSALSLNSYGYTF.

The chain carries TRBV16 and TRBJ1-2, with D perhaps TRBD1 (5 bases). Germline lookup yields CDR1 KGHSY and CDR2 FQNENV. V was cut by 4 bases and J by 4 bases, with 13 bases left in between. The CDR3 extends over 14 amino acids. This chain's CDR3 is CASSLRGYGYGYTF. The CDR3 DNA reads TGTGCCAGCAGCCTAAGGGGCTACGGCTATGGCTACACCTTC. The whole variable domain, filled in from reference TRBV16 and TRBJ1-2, reads GEEVAQTPKHLVRGEGQKAKLYCAPIKGHSYVFWYQQVLKNEFKFLISFQNENVFDETGMPKERFSAKCLPNSPCSLEIQATKLEDSAVYFCASSLRGYGYGYTFGSGTRLTVV.

The rearrangement links TRBV10-1 to TRBJ1-1; D unclear. The germline CDR1 and CDR2 sequences are WNHNN and SYGVQD (reference sequence). V lost 8 bases, J lost 1 base, and 8 bases lay in between. CDR3 size: 12 residues. CDR3 in amino acids: CASFASNTEAFF. Here the CDR3 DNA reads TGCGCCAGCTTTGCATCGAACACTGAAGCTTTCTTT.

To note about this clonotype: It may be a read error: a sequence one base away is much more abundant. This chain connects TRBV7-3 to TRBJ2-7; D remains ambiguous. CDR1 SGHTA and CDR2 FQGTGA come from the germline V gene. The CDR3 spans 12 residues. CDR3 protein: CASSLVQNEQCF. CDR3 in DNA: TGTGCCAGCAGCTTAGTTCAGAACGAGCAGTGCTTC.

This clonotype was observed many times. The rearrangement uses TRBV7-8 and TRBJ1-6, with a weak D call TRBD1 (5 bases). V was clipped by 11 bases and J by 7 bases, with 15 bases between them. The CDR3 consists of 13 residues. Germline CDR1 and CDR2: SGHVS and FQNEAQ. The CDR3 region is CAGAGTGNSPLHF. The CDR3 DNA sequence: TGTGCCGGCGCCGGGACGGGGAATTCACCCCTCCACTTT.